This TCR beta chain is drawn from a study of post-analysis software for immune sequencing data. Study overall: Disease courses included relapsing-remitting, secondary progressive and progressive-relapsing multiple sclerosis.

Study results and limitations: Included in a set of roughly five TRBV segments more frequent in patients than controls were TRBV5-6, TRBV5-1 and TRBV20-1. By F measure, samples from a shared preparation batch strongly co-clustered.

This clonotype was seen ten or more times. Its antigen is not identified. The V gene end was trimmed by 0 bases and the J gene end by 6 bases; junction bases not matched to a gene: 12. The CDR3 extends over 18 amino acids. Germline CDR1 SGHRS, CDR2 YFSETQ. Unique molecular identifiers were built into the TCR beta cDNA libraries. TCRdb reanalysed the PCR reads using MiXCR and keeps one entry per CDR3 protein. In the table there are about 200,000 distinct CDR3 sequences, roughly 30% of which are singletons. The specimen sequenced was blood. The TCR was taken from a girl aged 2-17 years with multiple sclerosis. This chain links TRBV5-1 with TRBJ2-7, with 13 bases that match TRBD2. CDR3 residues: CASSLGDNPGLAGREQYF. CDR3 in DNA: TGCGCCAGCAGCTTGGGGGACAACCCGGGACTAGCGGGACGCGAGCAGTACTTC.